This TCR beta chain was obtained from a study of T cell responses to AZD1222 COVID-19 vaccine. At the level of the study: Both about-4-week and about-12-week second-dose recipients were combined. General study results and limits: Nearly half of spike-specific TCRs reportedly target unmutated variant regions. Spike-specific TCR breadth and depth both grew after two AZD1222 doses. Only a handful of AZD1222 recipients, roughly 6 in all, had baseline seropositivity.

Germline values: CDR1 MDHEN, CDR2 SYDVKM. Trimming removed 3 bases from V and 9 bases from J, with 12 bases in between. The CDR3 length is 13 residues. In regard to this clone: The antigen remains undetermined.

Using immunoSEQ multiplex PCR, the repertoire was profiled, and TCRdb retains in-frame clones only, with some absent. The table records over 95,000 clones, 80% to 90% of them present only once. The specimen was peripheral blood, collected on day 0 of AZD1222 vaccination. This clonotype originated in an adult in good health. The chain links TRBV28 to TRBJ2-1; no reliable D call. In DNA, the CDR3 is TGTGCCAGCAGTTTCGGTTTGTCGGGTGAGCAGTTCTTC. Its protein product is CASSFGLSGEQFF.